This T cell receptor beta chain stems from a study of vaccination effects on CD4 cells after COVID-19. As for the study in general: Each participant received a vaccine that was either BNT162b2 or mRNA-1273, given as two doses.

Details on this clone: The antigen is unknown.

Per the germline V gene, CDR1 is SEHNR and CDR2 is FQNEAQ (reference sequence). This CDR3 has 14 amino acids. V lost 2 bases and J 3 bases, leaving 8 bases between the germline ends. Whole-study results and caveats: The study enrolled few convalescent patients and sampled no early post-infection timepoints. Late post-vaccination, clones induced by infection and those induced by vaccine underwent marked clonal contraction.

Using immunoSEQ multiplex PCR, the repertoire was profiled, and TCRdb retains in-frame clones only, with some absent. The data hold tens of thousands of clones, with about 73% observed a single time. Before sequencing, viral peptide pools were used by the ViraFEST assay to expand antigen-specific CD4+ T cells. Having been cultured for under twelve days, the cells underwent CD4+ T cell isolation. Every well got fewer than 2.5 million PBMC, which were grown with 10 IU/ml IL-2 and around 10 ug/ml peptides. V and J are TRBV7-9 and TRBJ2-1, with D maybe TRBD1 (6 bases). Here the sequenced sample was CD4+ T cells from PBMCs cultured with HCoV-229E spike peptides, taken before COVID-19 vaccination. The sequence was obtained from a human donor who received a COVID-19 vaccine. CDR3: CASSLTGLYNEQFF. As DNA, the CDR3 is TGTGCCAGCAGCTTAACAGGGCTCTACAATGAGCAGTTCTTC.